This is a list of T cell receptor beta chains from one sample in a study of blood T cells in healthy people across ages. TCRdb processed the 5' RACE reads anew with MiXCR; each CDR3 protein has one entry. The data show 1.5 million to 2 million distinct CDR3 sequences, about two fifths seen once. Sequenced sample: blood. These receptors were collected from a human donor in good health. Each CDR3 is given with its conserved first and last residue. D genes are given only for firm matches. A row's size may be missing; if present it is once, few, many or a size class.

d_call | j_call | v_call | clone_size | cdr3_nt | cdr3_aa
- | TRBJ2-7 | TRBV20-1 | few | TGCAGTGCTAACCGGGACCTAGTCTACGAGCAGTACTTC | CSANRDLVYEQYF
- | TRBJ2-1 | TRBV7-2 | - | TGTGCCAGCAGCTTAGTTGGGACGTCGAGCTCCTACAATGAGCAGTTCTTC | CASSLVGTSSSYNEQFF
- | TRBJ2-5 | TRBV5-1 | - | TGCGCCAGCAGCTTGACAGGGAAGGGGGAGACCCAGTACTTC | CASSLTGKGETQYF
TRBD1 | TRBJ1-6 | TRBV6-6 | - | TGTGCCAGCAGTTACCTCGCCGGGACAGGGAATTCACCCCTCCACTTT | CASSYLAGTGNSPLHF
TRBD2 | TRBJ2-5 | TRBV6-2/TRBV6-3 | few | TGTGCCAGCCGGCCTTCTATAGCGGGGGGGCCAGAAGAGACCCAGTACTTC | CASRPSIAGGPEETQYF
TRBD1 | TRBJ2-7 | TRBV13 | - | TGTGCCAGCAGCTCCGGAAACAGGGGTTACGAGCAGTACTTC | CASSSGNRGYEQYF
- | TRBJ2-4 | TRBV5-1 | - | TGCGCCAACAGCTTCTTTCTGGGGGCGGAAAACATTCAGTACTTC | CANSFFLGAENIQYF
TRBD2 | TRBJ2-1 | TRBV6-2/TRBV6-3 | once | TGTGCCAGCAGTTACCCGGGACTAGCGGGGGTATATTTCGGCAATGAGCAGTTCTTC | CASSYPGLAGVYFGNEQFF
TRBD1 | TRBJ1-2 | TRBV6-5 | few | TGTGCCAGCAGTTATGACCGGGACAGGGGGCTTGGGTACTATGGCTACACCTTC | CASSYDRDRGLGYYGYTF
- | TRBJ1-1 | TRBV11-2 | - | TGTGCCAGCAGCTCCCCCAACGTCGGGGCTGAAAAGAAAGCTTTCTTT | CASSSPNVGAEKKAFF
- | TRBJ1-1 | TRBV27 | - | TGTGCCAGCAGTTCCGAAGGGACAACGAACACTGAAGCTTTCTTT | CASSSEGTTNTEAFF
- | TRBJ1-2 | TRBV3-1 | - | TGTGCCAGCAGCCGTCCGGGTCCCTTCTATGGCTACACCTTC | CASSRPGPFYGYTF
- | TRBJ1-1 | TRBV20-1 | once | TGCAGTGCTAGAGATATGTCGGACACTGAAGCTTTCTTT | CSARDMSDTEAFF
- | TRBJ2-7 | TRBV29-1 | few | TGCGGCGTTGAAGGCGAGGGCTCCTACGAGCAGTACTTC | CGVEGEGSYEQYF
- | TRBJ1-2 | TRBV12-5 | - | TGTGCTAGTGGCCCGCCAGGGTCTAGGAGCTACACCTTC | CASGPPGSRSYTF
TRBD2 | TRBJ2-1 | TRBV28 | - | TGTGCCAGCAACCCTAGCGGGGGGTCTTACAATGAGCAGTTCTTC | CASNPSGGSYNEQFF
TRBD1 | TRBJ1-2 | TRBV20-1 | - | TGCAGTGCTTCCGGGACAGATTTATATGGCTACACCTTC | CSASGTDLYGYTF
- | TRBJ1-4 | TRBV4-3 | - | TGCGCCAGCAGCCAATTCACCCTTAGGGCTGAAAAACTGTTTTTT | CASSQFTLRAEKLFF
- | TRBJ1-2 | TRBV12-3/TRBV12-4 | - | TGTGCCAGCAGTTTAGTTTCTGGGAGTCGTGGCTACACCTTC | CASSLVSGSRGYTF
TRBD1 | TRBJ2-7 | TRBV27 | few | TGTGCCAGCAGTTTATCTGGGACAGGGTTCGACGAGCAGTACTTC | CASSLSGTGFDEQYF
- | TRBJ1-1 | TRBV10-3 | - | TGTGCCATCACTCGAGCAGGGCCCTTGAACACTGAAGCTTTCTTT | CAITRAGPLNTEAFF
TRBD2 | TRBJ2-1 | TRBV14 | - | TGTGCCAGCAGCCAAGGGGGGGAGGGTTCCCCCAATGAGCAGTTCTTC | CASSQGGEGSPNEQFF
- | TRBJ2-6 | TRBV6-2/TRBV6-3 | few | TGTGCCAGCAGTTACCCCCGACGGAACAAATCTGGGGCCAACGTCCTGACTTTC | CASSYPRRNKSGANVLTF
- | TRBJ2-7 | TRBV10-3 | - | TGTGCCATCAGTGAGAACCCAGGCTACGAGCAGTACTTC | CAISENPGYEQYF
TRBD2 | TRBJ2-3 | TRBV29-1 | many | TGCAGCGCTGGACGACTAGCGGGGGATAGCACAGATACGCAGTATTTT | CSAGRLAGDSTDTQYF
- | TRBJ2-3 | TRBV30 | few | TGTGCCTGGAGTGTTGGAGATACGCAGTATTTT | CAWSVGDTQYF
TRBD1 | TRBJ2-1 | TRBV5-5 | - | TGTGCCAGCAGCACCGGGACAGAGGTCTTCTCCTACAATGAGCAGTTCTTC | CASSTGTEVFSYNEQFF
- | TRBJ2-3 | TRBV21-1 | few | TGTGCCAGCAGCTGGACTAGCGGGGGGCTTACCTACGAGCAGTATTTT | CASSWTSGGLTYEQYF
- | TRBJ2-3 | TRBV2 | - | TGTGCCACAAGAGGGGGGGTAACCTACGAGCAGTATTTT | CATRGGVTYEQYF
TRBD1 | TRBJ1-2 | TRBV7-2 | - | TGTGCCAGCAGCTTACAAGGTACAGGGGGCAGAGGCTACACCTTC | CASSLQGTGGRGYTF
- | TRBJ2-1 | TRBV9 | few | TGTGCCAGCAGCGTACGGGACGGTCGGTCTCGGTACAATGAGCAGTTCTTC | CASSVRDGRSRYNEQFF
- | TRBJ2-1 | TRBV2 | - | TGTGCCAGCATCAACTACGAGGAGGGCTACAATGAGCAGTTCTTC | CASINYEEGYNEQFF
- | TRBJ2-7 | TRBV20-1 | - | TGCAGTGCTAGTCACCTTCGGGTGGGGGCCGACGAGCAGTACTTC | CSASHLRVGADEQYF
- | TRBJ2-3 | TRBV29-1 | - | TGCAGTGTTTCCGGGACATCCCTCCCAGATACGCAGTATTTT | CSVSGTSLPDTQYF
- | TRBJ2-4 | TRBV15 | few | TGTGCCACCAGCAGAGCCCGAGGTTCGGACATTCAGTACTTC | CATSRARGSDIQYF
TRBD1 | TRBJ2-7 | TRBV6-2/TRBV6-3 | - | TGTGCCAGCACCGGGACAGGGTTTTTCCCCGAGCAGTACTTC | CASTGTGFFPEQYF
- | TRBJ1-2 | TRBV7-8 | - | TGTGCCAGCAGCCTTAACCGGGCCCCGTATGGCTACACCTTC | CASSLNRAPYGYTF
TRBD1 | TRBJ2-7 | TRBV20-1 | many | TGCAGTGCTAGGGGACAGGGCTACGAGCAGTACTTC | CSARGQGYEQYF
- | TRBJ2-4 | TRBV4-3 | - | TGCGCCAGCAGCCAAGCTTCAGGGTTGAGCGGTGGCAAAAACATTCAGTACTTC | CASSQASGLSGGKNIQYF
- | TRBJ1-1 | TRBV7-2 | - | TGTGCCAGCAGCAGAACTACAGGGTCCGGCGCTGAAGCTTTCTTT | CASSRTTGSGAEAFF
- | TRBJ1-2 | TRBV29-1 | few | TGCAGCGTTGACTCGCAGGGAGCACGAGACGGCTACACCTTC | CSVDSQGARDGYTF
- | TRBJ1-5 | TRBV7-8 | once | TGTGCCAGCAGCTTAGTGGAACCAGGTTGGGGCAATCAGCCCCAGCATTTT | CASSLVEPGWGNQPQHF
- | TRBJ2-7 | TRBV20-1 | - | TGCAGTGCTGGGACGTTCTACGAGCAGTACTTC | CSAGTFYEQYF
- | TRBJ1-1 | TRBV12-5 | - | TGTGCTAGTGGTTCGGGGGGACACCTGAACACTGAAGCTTTCTTT | CASGSGGHLNTEAFF
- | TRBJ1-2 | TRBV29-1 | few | TGCAGCGTTGAAGAAAGGGATGGCTATGGCTACACCTTC | CSVEERDGYGYTF
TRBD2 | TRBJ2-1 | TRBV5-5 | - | TGTGCCAGCCACTCGGCGGGGGGGCCATGGGAGCAGTTCTTC | CASHSAGGPWEQFF
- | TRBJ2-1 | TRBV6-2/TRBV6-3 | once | TGTGCCAGCGGAACGTCGGCATACAAGTACGAGCAGTTCTTC | CASGTSAYKYEQFF